This TCR beta chain was sequenced for a study of blood T cell repertoires in COVID-19. About the research overall: The United States, Italy and Spain supplied acute and convalescent COVID-19 samples.

Cohorts were based on clinical histories the participants reported. The CDR3 sequence is 15 residues long. Germline V gives CDR1 MNHEY, CDR2 SVGAGI. Trimming took off 2 bases at V and 0 bases at J, with 10 bases between the two ends. Profiling relied on immunoSEQ multiplex PCR, and the TCRdb table lists in-frame clones only, not all of them. The sample contains about 250,000 clones, 80% to 90% of which appear only once. The clonotype originates from a woman under 30 who had recovered from COVID-19. Sequenced material: PBMCs or T cells enriched from blood (not recorded which). J is TRBJ1-2 and V is TRBV6-5; no reliable D call. The CDR3 coding sequence is TGTGCCAGCAGTTACCGACAAGAAGCTAACTATGGCTACACCTTC. Its protein product is CASSYRQEANYGYTF.